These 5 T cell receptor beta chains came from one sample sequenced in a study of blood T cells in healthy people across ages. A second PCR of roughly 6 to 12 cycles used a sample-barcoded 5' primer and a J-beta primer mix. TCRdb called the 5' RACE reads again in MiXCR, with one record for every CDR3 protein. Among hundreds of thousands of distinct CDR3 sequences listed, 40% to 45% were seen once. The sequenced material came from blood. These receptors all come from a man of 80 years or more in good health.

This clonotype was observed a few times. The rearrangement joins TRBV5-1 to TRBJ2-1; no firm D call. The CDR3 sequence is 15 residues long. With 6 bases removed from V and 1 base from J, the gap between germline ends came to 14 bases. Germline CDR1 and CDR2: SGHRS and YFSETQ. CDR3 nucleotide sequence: TGCGCCAGCAACCCGGCGGTAGGGTCCTACAATGAGCAGTTCTTC. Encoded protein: CASNPAVGSYNEQFF.

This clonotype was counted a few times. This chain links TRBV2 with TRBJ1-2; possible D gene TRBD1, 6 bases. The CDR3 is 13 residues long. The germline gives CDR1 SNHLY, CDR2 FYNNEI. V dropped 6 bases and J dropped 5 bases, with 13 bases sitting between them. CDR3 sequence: CASSMDRAYGYTF. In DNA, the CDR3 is TGTGCCAGCAGCATGGACAGAGCTTATGGCTACACCTTC. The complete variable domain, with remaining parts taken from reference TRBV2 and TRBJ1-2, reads EPEVTQTPSHQVTQMGQEVILRCVPISNHLYFYWYRQILGQKVEFLVSFYNNEISEKSEIFDDQFSVERPDGSNFTLKIRSTKLEDSAMYFCASSMDRAYGYTFGSGTRLTVV.

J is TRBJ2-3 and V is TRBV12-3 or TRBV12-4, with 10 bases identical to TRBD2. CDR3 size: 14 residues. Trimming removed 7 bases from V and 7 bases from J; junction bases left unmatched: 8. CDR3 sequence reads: CASTQAGGSHTQYF. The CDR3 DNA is TGTGCCAGCACCCAAGCGGGGGGGTCTCATACGCAGTATTTT.

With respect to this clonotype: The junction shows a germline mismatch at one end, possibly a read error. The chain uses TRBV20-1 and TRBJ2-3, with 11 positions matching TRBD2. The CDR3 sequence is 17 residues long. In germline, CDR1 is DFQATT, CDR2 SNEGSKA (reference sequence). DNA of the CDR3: TGCAGTGCCTCAGGGACTAGCGGAAGACTTAACACAGATACGCGGTATTTT. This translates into CSASGTSGRLNTDTRYF.

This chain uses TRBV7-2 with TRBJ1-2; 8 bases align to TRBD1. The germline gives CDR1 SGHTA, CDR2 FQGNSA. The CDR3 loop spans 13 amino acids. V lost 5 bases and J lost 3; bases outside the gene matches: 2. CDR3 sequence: CASSRTGYYGYTF. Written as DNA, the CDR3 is TGTGCCAGCAGCAGGACAGGGTACTATGGCTACACCTTC.